A selection of T cell receptor beta chains follows, all from one sample in a study of ipilimumab plus nivolumab after autologous stem cell transplantation. The table came from immunoSEQ multiplex PCR; TCRdb's copy has only in-frame clones and leaves some out. The repertoire holds 84,000 or so clones, with nearly 85% as singletons. This specimen consisted of PBMCs, obtained in a trial of ipilimumab plus nivolumab as post-transplant consolidation. The receptor set was obtained from a male donor with diffuse large B-cell lymphoma. CDR3s include the opening cysteine and the closing phenylalanine or tryptophan. A D gene is named only where the DNA matches it firmly. Only some rows state a clone size, as once, few, many or a class for expanded clones.

v_gene	abundance	j_gene	d_gene	CDR3aa	CDR3nt
TRBV19	few	TRBJ1-1	NA	CASSITRMNTEAFF	TGTGCCAGTAGTATTACCCGGATGAACACTGAAGCTTTCTTT
TRBV25-1	NA	TRBJ1-4	NA	CASSDNTRGGDEKLFF	TGTGCCAGCAGTGACAATACAAGGGGGGGAGATGAAAAACTGTTTTTT
TRBV6-1	NA	TRBJ2-7	TRBD1	CASRTGTGGEQYF	TGTGCCAGCAGAACCGGGACAGGGGGCGAGCAGTACTTC
TRBV11-2	NA	TRBJ1-4	TRBD1	CASSGRDRVWEKLFF	TGTGCCAGCAGCGGGAGAGACAGGGTGTGGGAAAAACTGTTTTTT
TRBV19	NA	TRBJ1-4	NA	CATRSRGSAEKLFF	TGTGCCACCCGTAGTAGGGGTTCGGCTGAAAAACTGTTTTTT
TRBV9	NA	TRBJ2-1	TRBD1	CASSQQGAGYNEQFF	TGTGCCAGCAGCCAACAGGGGGCGGGTTACAATGAGCAGTTCTTC
TRBV12-5	NA	TRBJ1-2	NA	CASGFLFLNSYGYTF	TGTGCTAGTGGTTTCCTCTTCTTAAATTCCTATGGCTACACCTTC
TRBV4-2	NA	TRBJ1-1	TRBD1	CASSPLEGQGAEAFF	TGTGCCAGCAGCCCCCTCGAAGGGCAGGGGGCTGAAGCTTTCTTT
TRBV18	once	TRBJ1-3	NA	CASSLTDSGNTIYF	TGTGCCAGCTCACTGACGGACTCTGGAAACACCATATATTTT
TRBV5-1	NA	TRBJ2-2	NA	CASSTQGGNTGELFF	TGCGCCAGCAGCACACAGGGCGGAAACACCGGGGAGCTGTTTTTT
TRBV19	NA	TRBJ2-7	NA	CASRVARGSYEQYF	TGTGCCAGTAGAGTCGCCAGGGGATCCTACGAGCAGTACTTC
TRBV2	NA	TRBJ1-1	TRBD1	CASRGQGGYTEAFF	TGTGCCAGCAGAGGACAGGGGGGGTATACTGAAGCTTTCTTT
TRBV5-1	NA	TRBJ1-4	NA	CASSLSTYRNEKLFF	TGCGCCAGCAGCTTATCGACTTACCGAAATGAAAAACTGTTTTTT
TRBV6-6	NA	TRBJ2-2	NA	CASSYPKSPGELFF	TGTGCCAGCAGTTACCCGAAGTCCCCCGGGGAGCTGTTTTTT
TRBV6-5	NA	TRBJ2-5	NA	CASSGTSLRETQYF	TGTGCCAGCAGTGGGACCTCACTGAGGGAGACCCAGTACTTC
TRBV6-5	NA	TRBJ2-7	NA	CASSPGLGYYEQYF	TGTGCCAGCAGTCCTGGACTGGGGTACTACGAGCAGTACTTC
TRBV2	few	TRBJ1-1	NA	CASGNRVRTVSTEAFF	TGTGCCAGCGGGAACAGGGTCAGGACGGTGAGCACTGAAGCTTTCTTT
TRBV6-1	NA	TRBJ2-7	TRBD1	CASSGGQGFPPYEQYF	TGTGCCAGCAGTGGGGGACAGGGGTTCCCACCCTACGAGCAGTACTTC
TRBV6-1	NA	TRBJ1-2	NA	CASSEAGAGYTF	TGTGCCAGCAGTGAAGCGGGGGCAGGATACACCTTC
TRBV6-1	NA	TRBJ1-5	TRBD1	CASSEFVRGGAGNQPQHF	TGTGCCAGCAGTGAATTTGTCAGGGGGGGGGCGGGCAATCAGCCCCAGCATTTT
TRBV2	NA	TRBJ2-3	NA	CASRAAELGPVADTQYF	TGTGCCAGCAGGGCGGCGGAGCTGGGCCCGGTAGCGGATACGCAGTATTTT
TRBV5-1	NA	TRBJ1-2	NA	CASSSGTPGRGYTF	TGCGCCAGCAGCTCGGGGACCCCGGGGAGGGGCTACACCTTC
TRBV5-6	NA	TRBJ1-1	TRBD1	CASSFRDRGGVFF	TGTGCCAGCAGCTTCCGGGACAGGGGGGGAGTTTTCTTT
TRBV10-3	few	TRBJ2-7	NA	CAISERRTSSYEQYF	TGTGCCATCAGTGAACGGCGGACCAGCTCCTACGAGCAGTACTTC